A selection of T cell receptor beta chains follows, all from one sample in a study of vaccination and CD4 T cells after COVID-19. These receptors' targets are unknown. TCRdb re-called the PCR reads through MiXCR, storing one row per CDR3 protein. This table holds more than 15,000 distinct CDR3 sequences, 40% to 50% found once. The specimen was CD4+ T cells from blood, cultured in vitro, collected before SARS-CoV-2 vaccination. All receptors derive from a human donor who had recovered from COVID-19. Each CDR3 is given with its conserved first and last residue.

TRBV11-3 CASSEPGFGEETQYF
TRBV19 CASSLDRVGGYTF
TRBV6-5 CASSYLPTGQNEQYF
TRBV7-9 CASRRDGAGQPQHF
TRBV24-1 CATRDDRITEAFF
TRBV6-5 CASSFTPRTGNTIYF
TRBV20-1 CSARDAGQGEKLFF
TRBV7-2 CASSLGTAPTF
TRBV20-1 CSAPLGGPYNEQFF
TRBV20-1 CSAGRMNTEAFF
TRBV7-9 CASSLQGDNYGYTF
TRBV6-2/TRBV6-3 CASRRGTSGGADTQYF
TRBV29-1 CSVAGTGGGEQYF
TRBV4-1 CASSQEGFSNQPQHF
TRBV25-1 CASQSRDRGYNEQFF